These 21 T cell receptor beta chains originate from one sample sequenced in a study of T-cell reconstitution after alpha-beta-depleted transplantation in children. Unique molecular identifiers were incorporated during preparation of the TCRbeta library. TCRdb analysed the PCR reads with MiXCR anew, one entry per CDR3 protein. The sample has approximately 350,000 distinct CDR3 sequences, about a sixth seen once; the top ten hold roughly 41%. This specimen was PBMCs, mostly from graft donor cells, taken 360 days after TCRalphabeta/CD19-depleted stem cell transplant. The receptors were gathered from a male patient aged 2 to 9 who had a stem cell transplant for acute lymphoblastic leukemia, so the T cells may come from the graft donor.

The sample holds a few counts of this clonotype. J is TRBJ2-1 and V is TRBV4-3, with 11 bases identical to TRBD2. This CDR3 has 19 amino acids. In germline, CDR1 is LGHNA, CDR2 YSLEER. V lost 1 base and J lost 3; bases outside the gene matches: 11. Written as DNA, the CDR3 is TGCGCCAGCAGCCAAGCGGGTCCCGGGACTAGCGGCTTCTACAATGAGCAGTTCTTC. Its translation is CASSQAGPGTSGFYNEQFF.

The chain is built from TRBV12-3 or TRBV12-4 and TRBJ2-1; TRBD2 agrees at 8 bases. V shed 7 bases and J 3 bases; nucleotides not matched to a gene: 14. This CDR3 spans 17 amino acids. The CDR3 bases are TGTGCCAGCAACGCGGGGGGTAGCGGGCTTAACTACAATGAGCAGTTCTTC. Its translation: CASNAGGSGLNYNEQFF.

This clonotype was observed once. V is TRBV6-2 or TRBV6-3 and J is TRBJ2-7; D is ambiguous. Germline V gene sequence: CDR1 MNHEY, CDR2 SVGEGT. The CDR3 is 12 residues long. Between the trimmed V and J ends, which lost 7 bases and 4 bases, there was a span of 11 bases. The CDR3 loop is CASTDLGYEQYF. The CDR3 nucleotides are TGTGCCAGCACAGACCTGGGATACGAGCAGTACTTC.

This clonotype was observed a few times. This chain connects TRBV7-6 to TRBJ2-7, with 11 bases fitting TRBD2. The J segment lost 4 bases and the V segment lost 2 bases, leaving 7 bases of the junction unmatched. Germline V gene sequence: CDR1 SGHVS, CDR2 FNYEAQ. The CDR3 spans 16 residues. CDR3 amino acids: CASSLRLAGGLYEQYF. The DNA for the CDR3 is TGTGCCAGCAGCTTACGGCTAGCGGGAGGATTGTACGAGCAGTACTTC. The full variable domain, in which reference TRBV7-6 and TRBJ2-7 provide the parts outside the CDR3, is GAGVSQSPRYKVTKRGQDVALRCDPISGHVSLYWYRQALGQGPEFLTYFNYEAQQDKSGLPNDRFSAERPEGSISTLTIQRTEQRDSAMYRCASSLRLAGGLYEQYFGPGTRLTVT.

This clonotype was found many times. The chain employs TRBV10-3 and TRBJ2-7; TRBD2 agrees at 8 bases. The CDR3 totals 12 residues. The V and J ends lost 11 bases and 6 bases, in that order; junction bases with no gene match: 9. Per the germline V gene, CDR1 is ENHRY and CDR2 is SYGVKD. CDR3 protein: CAQGTRDGEQYF. As DNA, the CDR3 is TGTGCCCAGGGGACTAGGGATGGCGAGCAGTACTTC.

The chain combines TRBV3-1 with TRBJ2-4, with TRBD1 matching over 7 bases. This CDR3 comprises 18 residues. J was trimmed by 0 bases and V by 3 bases; bases with no gene match: 11. Per the germline V gene, CDR1 is LGHDT and CDR2 is YNNKEL (reference sequence). CDR3: CASSHSLERGRAKNIQYF. DNA for the CDR3: TGTGCCAGCAGCCATTCCCTAGAAAGGGGGCGAGCCAAAAACATTCAGTACTTC.

This clonotype was picked up many times. The rearrangement joins TRBV4-1 to TRBJ2-3; the match to TRBD2 covers 7 bases. J was trimmed by 0 bases and V by 3 bases; bases with no gene match: 12. The CDR3 totals 18 residues. Germline V CDR1 and CDR2: MGHRA, YSYEKL. In DNA form, the CDR3 reads TGCGCCAGCAGCCAGTTCGGGACTACCCTAACTAGCACAGATACGCAGTATTTT. Translating gives CASSQFGTTLTSTDTQYF.

This clonotype was counted a few times. J is TRBJ2-7 and V is TRBV25-1; the D gene could be TRBD1 or TRBD2 (5 bases each). V was clipped by 6 bases and J by 0 bases, with 9 bases between them. The CDR3 is 13 residues long. Looked up from germline, CDR1 is MGHDK and CDR2 is SYGVNS. The CDR3 DNA sequence: TGTGCCAGCAGCGAGGGGCCCTCCTACGAGCAGTACTTC. Protein: CASSEGPSYEQYF.

The J gene is TRBJ2-1, the V gene TRBV20-1; 16 bases fit TRBD2. The CDR3 covers 18 residues. Trimming took 6 bases from V and 4 from J; bases not matched to a gene: 12. Germline V lookup: CDR1 DFQATT, CDR2 SNEGSKA (reference sequence). CDR3: CSAPRAGTSGRGYNEQFF. The CDR3 region has the DNA TGCAGTGCCCCACGCGCGGGGACTAGCGGGAGGGGGTACAATGAGCAGTTCTTC.

This sequence joins TRBV5-5 and TRBJ2-2; 8 nucleotides agree with TRBD2. This CDR3 region has 15 residues. V gave up 7 bases and J gave up 3 bases; unmatched junction bases: 8. The germline gives CDR1 SGHKS, CDR2 YYEKEE (reference sequence). The CDR3 spells CASSRVGRDTGELFF. The CDR3 coding sequence is TGTGCCAGCTCCAGGGTCGGGAGGGACACCGGGGAGCTGTTTTTT.

The rearrangement links TRBV7-9 to TRBJ2-1; no reliable D call. The V end lost 2 bases, the J end lost 3 bases, and 14 bases lay between the germline ends. Germline V CDR1 and CDR2: SEHNR, FQNEAQ (reference sequence). This CDR3 has 16 residues. This chain's CDR3 is CASSLLRKTYYNEQFF. The CDR3 DNA is TGTGCCAGCAGCTTACTTCGGAAAACGTACTACAATGAGCAGTTCTTC. The entire variable domain, with the rest obtained from reference TRBV7-9 and TRBJ2-1, is as follows: DTGVSQNPRHKITKRGQNVTFRCDPISEHNRLYWYRQTLGQGPEFLTYFQNEAQLEKSRLLSDRFSAERPKGSFSTLEIQRTEQGDSAMYLCASSLLRKTYYNEQFFGPGTRLTVL.

V is TRBV20-1 and J is TRBJ1-5, with D possibly TRBD1 on 5 matching bases. Per germline, CDR1 DFQATT and CDR2 SNEGSKA (reference sequence). CDR3 length: 14 amino acids. Trimming shortened V by 1 base and J by 3 bases, and 10 bases separated the two germline ends. The CDR3 sequence is CSARAGGSNQPQHF. The CDR3 nucleotides read TGCAGTGCTAGAGCCGGGGGGTCCAATCAGCCCCAGCATTTT.

This clonotype was found once. The genes are TRBV12-3 or TRBV12-4 and TRBJ1-1; 9 nucleotides agree with TRBD1. Germline trimming cut 6 bases from V and 6 bases from J; bases unmatched to any gene: 5. This CDR3 region has 13 residues. CDR3 in DNA: TGTGCCAGCAGATACACAGGGGGCCCTGAAGCTTTCTTT. The encoded protein is CASRYTGGPEAFF.

This clonotype was detected a few times. This rearrangement joins TRBV6-2 or TRBV6-3 to TRBJ2-1, with 7 bases matching TRBD2. The CDR3 contains 15 residues. Germline CDR1 MNHEY, CDR2 SVGEGT. Trimming removed 1 base from V and 7 bases from J; junction bases left unmatched: 7. The CDR3 loop is CASSYLGLGWNEQFF. In DNA form, the CDR3 reads TGTGCCAGCAGTTACTTAGGACTAGGGTGGAATGAGCAGTTCTTC.

V is TRBV6-2 or TRBV6-3 and J is TRBJ2-4; a possible D gene is TRBD2 (5 bases). CDR3 length equals 16 residues. V lost 5 bases and J 2 bases, leaving 16 bases between the germline ends. Germline-derived CDR1 and CDR2 are MNHEY and SVGEGT. The CDR3 loop is CASSARTGFTKNIQYF. CDR3 nucleotides: TGTGCCAGCAGTGCCCGAACGGGGTTTACCAAAAACATTCAGTACTTC.

This clonotype was recorded at least ten times. The gene calls are TRBV20-1 and TRBJ1-1; D gene uncertain. Germline CDR1 DFQATT, CDR2 SNEGSKA (reference sequence). V was cut by 6 bases and J by 4 bases, with 12 bases left in between. The CDR3 loop spans 12 amino acids. The CDR3 protein is CSALYPPTEAFF. The CDR3 DNA reads TGCAGTGCCCTCTATCCCCCCACTGAAGCTTTCTTT.

J is TRBJ2-3 and V is TRBV25-1, with D perhaps TRBD1 (5 bases). This CDR3 comprises 14 residues. Germline loops: CDR1 MGHDK, CDR2 SYGVNS. V was cut by 4 bases and J by 5 bases, with 13 bases left in between. Written as DNA, the CDR3 is TGTGCCAGCAGTGCGGCAGGGCAGGTAGATACGCAGTATTTT. Its protein is CASSAAGQVDTQYF. Looking up the rest from reference TRBV25-1 and TRBJ2-3 gives the full variable domain: EADIYQTPRYLVIGTGKKITLECSQTMGHDKMYWYQQDPGMELHLIHYSYGVNSTEKGDLSSESTVSRIRTEHFPLTLESARPSHTSQYLCASSAAGQVDTQYFGPGTRLTVL.

This clonotype has ten or more counts. The chain carries TRBV6-2 or TRBV6-3 and TRBJ2-7; the D is unclear. The CDR3 is 11 amino acids. The germline CDR1 and CDR2 sequences are MNHEY and SVGEGT. V was shortened by 5 bases and J by 6 bases, with 8 bases between the two germline ends. In DNA form, the CDR3 reads TGTGCCAGCAGTCCGTTAGGCGAGCAGTACTTC. Translation gives CASSPLGEQYF.

In its sample, this clonotype was seen once. The rearrangement joins TRBV9 to TRBJ2-3; 9 bases agree with TRBD2. Trimming took 1 base from V and 2 from J; bases not matched to a gene: 8. Germline V gives CDR1 SGDLS, CDR2 YYNGEE. The CDR3 runs to 17 residues. The CDR3 spells CASSVSSGIVVTDTQYF. CDR3 nucleotides: TGTGCCAGCAGCGTATCTAGCGGGATAGTGGTCACAGATACGCAGTATTTT.

The chain combines TRBV4-3 with TRBJ2-4; 7 positions match TRBD1. The CDR3 has 14 residues. In germline, CDR1 is LGHNA, CDR2 YSLEER. Trimming at V came to 0 bases and at J to 6 bases, leaving 2 bases not matched to a gene. Here the CDR3 reads CASSQDHRGNIQYF. CDR3 DNA sequence: TGCGCCAGCAGCCAAGACCACAGGGGAAACATTCAGTACTTC.

This chain links TRBV23-1 with TRBJ2-1; TRBD1 matches 8 bases. TRBV23-1 qualifies as an ORF whose function is uncertain. The CDR3 length is 18 residues. With 3 bases clipped from V and 2 bases from J, the junction kept 12 bases outside the gene matches. The CDR3 coding sequence is TGCGCCAGCAGTCACCCATTCAGCGACAGGGGACCCTACAATGAGCAGTTCTTC. Its protein product is CASSHPFSDRGPYNEQFF.